This TCR beta chain appears in the sequencing data of a study of memory CD8 T cells in hepatitis C reinfection. On the study more broadly: Chronic HCV followed reinfection in a couple of donors who cleared primary infection.

The trim removed 5 bases at V and 1 base at J, leaving 7 bases unmatched. The germline V gene has CDR1 PRHDT and CDR2 FYEKMQ (reference sequence). This CDR3 region has 16 residues. Time point denoted: pre-reinfection, 55 to 20 weeks before reinfection detection. TCR sequencing was done directly ex vivo on sorted cells, without expansion in vitro. Total naive CD8 T cells were sorted as viable CD3+ CD8+ CD45RO- cells from two donors. This clone was seen only once. Sequenced by immunoSEQ multiplex PCR; TCRdb stores in-frame clones only, minus some. The repertoire holds 45,000 to 55,000 clones, with roughly 91% as singletons.

This receptor was obtained from a man aged 18 to 35 with hepatitis C virus infection. The sequenced material came from naive CD8+ T cells sorted from blood. The J gene is TRBJ2-2, the V gene TRBV13; the match to TRBD1 covers 7 bases. CDR3 nucleotides: TGTGCCAGCAGCAAAGACAGGGTTGAGAACACCGGGGAGCTGTTTTTT. This sequence encodes CASSKDRVENTGELFF.